This T cell receptor (beta chain) was obtained from a study of blood T cell repertoires in COVID-19. Study context: Both acute and convalescent COVID-19 samples were obtained from the United States, Italy and Spain. The cDNA or gDNA used as material had been derived from T cells, B-cell-depleted T cells, or PBMCs.

From germline, CDR1 is LNHNV and CDR2 YYDKDF (reference sequence). The CDR3 consists of 14 residues. J lost 7 bases, V lost 1 base, and 5 bases had no gene match. Authors' analysis steps: Amplification of reference gene primers provided the estimated nucleated cell counts. The method was immunoSEQ multiplex PCR; TCRdb's version includes in-frame clones alone and lacks a portion of them. That table supplies the V and J calls and clone size; D and trimming were determined from the DNA. Of fewer than 110,000 clones listed, roughly 88% are singletons. Sequences were obtained from peripheral blood. This sequence originates from a man aged 50 to 60 with active or convalescent COVID-19. This rearrangement joins TRBV15 to TRBJ2-7, with 9 bases identical to TRBD2. CDR3 bases: TGTGCCACCAGCAGAGGGGGCGGGAGGGAAGAGCAGTACTTC. This encodes CATSRGGGREEQYF.